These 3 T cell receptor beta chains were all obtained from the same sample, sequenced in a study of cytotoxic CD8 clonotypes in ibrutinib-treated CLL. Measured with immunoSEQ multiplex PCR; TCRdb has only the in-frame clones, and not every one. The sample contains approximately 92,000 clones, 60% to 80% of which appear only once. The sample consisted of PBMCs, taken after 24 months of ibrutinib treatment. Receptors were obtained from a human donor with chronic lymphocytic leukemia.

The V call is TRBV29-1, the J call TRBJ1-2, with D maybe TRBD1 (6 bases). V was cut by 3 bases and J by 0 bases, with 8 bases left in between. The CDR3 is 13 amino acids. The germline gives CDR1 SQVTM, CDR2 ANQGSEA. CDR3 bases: TGCAGCGTTGAGTACAGGGCTAACTATGGCTACACCTTC. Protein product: CSVEYRANYGYTF.

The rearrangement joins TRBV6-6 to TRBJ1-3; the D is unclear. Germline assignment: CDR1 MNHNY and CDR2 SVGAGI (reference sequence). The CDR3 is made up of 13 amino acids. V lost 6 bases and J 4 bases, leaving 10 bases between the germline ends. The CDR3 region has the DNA TGTGCCAGCAGCTCGACTTTGGGAAACACCATATATTTT. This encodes CASSSTLGNTIYF.

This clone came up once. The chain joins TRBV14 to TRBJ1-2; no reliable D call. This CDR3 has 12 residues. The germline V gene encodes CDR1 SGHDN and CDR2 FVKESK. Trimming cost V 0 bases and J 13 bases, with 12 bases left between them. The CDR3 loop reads CASSQELGGPTF. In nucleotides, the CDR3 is TGTGCCAGCAGCCAAGAACTCGGCGGCCCCACCTTC.